The 2 T cell receptor beta chains in this list originate from one sample, sequenced in a study of T cell repertoires in cytomegalovirus infection. TCRdb analysed the reads with MiXCR anew, one entry per CDR3 protein. The repertoire holds about 460,000 distinct CDR3 sequences, with about 11% as singletons. Sequenced material: PBMCs. The receptors were gathered from a human donor in good health (CMV status not recorded). Some clones in this sample may be carry-over from other donors' samples.

This chain links TRBV24-1 with TRBJ2-1, with 10 bases matching TRBD2. The ends lost 5 bases at V and 0 bases at J; junction bases unmatched: 12. The germline V gene encodes CDR1 KGHDR and CDR2 SFDVKD. The CDR3 covers 19 residues. The CDR3 spells CATSGTSRTSGSSYNEQFF. As DNA, the CDR3 is TGTGCCACCAGTGGGACCTCCAGGACTAGCGGTAGCTCCTACAATGAGCAGTTCTTC.

Many counts were recorded for this clonotype. The chain joins TRBV7-2 to TRBJ2-5, with 12 bases aligning to TRBD2. Trimming took 1 base from V and 0 from J; bases not matched to a gene: 6. Germline CDR1 and CDR2: SGHTA and FQGNSA. This CDR3 spans 18 amino acids. The CDR3 DNA follows: TGTGCCAGCAGCTTAGAAGGAGGGACTAGCGGGTACCAAGAGACCCAGTACTTC. It is translated as CASSLEGGTSGYQETQYF.